This TCR beta chain was obtained from a study of T cells in Graves' hyperthyroidism and ophthalmopathy. Study-wide results and caveats: Blood also contained most expanded thyroid clonotypes above 0.001. From stable hyperthyroidism, ophthalmopathy was separated by a 13 V-J model.

In the case of this clonotype: Its target is unknown.

This CDR3 has 15 amino acids. V dropped 6 bases and J dropped 0 bases, with 14 bases sitting between them. From germline, CDR1 is LNHDA and CDR2 SQIVND (reference sequence). With a duration under 2 months, the hyperthyroidism was newly diagnosed in patients aged 18 to 65. Extraction of PBMCs used 9 to 10 ml of fresh peripheral blood. The investigators amplified TCR beta CDR3 regions from RNA transcripts. Initially, a first-round RT-PCR of the TCR CDR3 employed the HTBI primer set. TCRdb analysed the multiplex PCR reads with MiXCR anew, one entry per CDR3 protein. The sample includes 300,000 to 450,000 distinct CDR3 sequences, roughly 14% of them seen just once.

The V and J genes are TRBV19 and TRBJ2-5; TRBD2 might be the D (6 bases). The TCR originated in a woman aged 55-70 years with Graves' hyperthyroidism. The source material was blood. CDR3 in DNA: TGTGCCAGTAGCCCTTTAACTAGCAACCAAGAGACCCAGTACTTC. Translating it yields CASSPLTSNQETQYF.